This TCR beta chain is drawn from a study of cytomegalovirus exposure and HLA in healthy donors. This PCR relied on a set of 60 Vbeta primers and 13 Jbeta primers. Libraries were prepared by immunoSEQ multiplex PCR; TCRdb keeps only in-frame clonotypes and omits some of them. The table lists 210,000 or so clones, approximately 84% of them singletons. Regarding this clone: Its specificity is not known.

Trimming removed 6 bases from V and 1 base from J, with 16 bases in between. There are 16 residues in the CDR3. From germline, CDR1 is SEHNR and CDR2 FQNEAQ (reference sequence). Study-wide results and limits: For TCR beta chains, V- and J-gene trimming was later linked to a missense DCLRE1C variant.

The V and J genes are TRBV7-9 and TRBJ2-4, with D possibly matching TRBD2 (6 bases). This sequence was found in a woman aged 40-49 years in good health and CMV-seronegative. Sequencing was performed on PBMCs. In DNA, the CDR3 is TGTGCCAGCAGTGTAGCCGGGGGAGTCGCCAAAAACATTCAGTACTTC. Translation gives CASSVAGGVAKNIQYF.